The TCR beta chain under discussion was sequenced for a study of CXCR3-negative and CXCR3-positive naive CD8 T cells. General study results and limits: Naive CXCR3-positive cells had TRB CDR3s more hydrophobic than those of CXCR3-negative naive cells.

Libraries were UMI-labeled 5' RACE TRB cDNA. TCRdb reprocessed the 5' RACE reads; each CDR3 protein has one entry and no DNA is given. Its listing shows more than 80,000 distinct CDR3 sequences. As regards this clonotype: Its antigen remains unidentified.

CDR3 length equals 14 residues. The chain links TRBV12-3 or TRBV12-4 to TRBJ2-5; TCRdb outputs TRBD1, but without DNA this stays unchecked. This TCR derives from a human donor in good health. Some clones in this sample may be carry-over from other donors' samples. Sequencing was performed on naive CXCR3+ CD8+ T cells from blood. Subset meaning: CD45RO-CCR7+CD27+CD95- naive CD8+ T cells expressing CXCR3 (TNR3+). CDR3 amino acids: CASSPPGHEETQYF.